The 9 T cell receptor beta chains listed next were all sequenced from one sample in a study of beta chain features in type 1 diabetes. Study-wide findings and caveats: For Type 1 diabetes patients, all four CD4+ subsets carried TCRB CDR3s that were moderately but significantly shorter.

What was sequenced were expressed TCRB transcripts, since all of the isolated RNA had been reverse transcribed. Assay used: immunoSEQ multiplex PCR; TCRdb lists only in-frame clones, some missing. The sample has more than 250,000 clones; 24% are singletons. Their target antigens are unknown. What was sequenced was naive CD4+ T cells from blood. These receptors originate from a woman aged 25 to 39 with type 1 diabetes.

This clone came up a few times. The chain couples TRBV7-3 to TRBJ1-1, with a tentative D call TRBD1 (6 bases). The germline gives CDR1 SGHTA, CDR2 FQGTGA. V was cut by 6 bases and J by 4 bases, with 18 bases left in between. The CDR3 is 15 amino acids. The CDR3 spells CASRDRGGKGTEAFF. The CDR3 DNA reads as TGTGCCAGCAGGGATAGGGGGGGTAAGGGCACTGAAGCTTTCTTT.

This clone was seen more than once but under ten times. V usage is TRBV30 and J usage is TRBJ2-1; weak D call: TRBD2 (6 bases). The V end lost 0 bases, the J end lost 5 bases, and 17 bases lay between the germline ends. There are 16 residues in the CDR3. Germline assignment: CDR1 GTSNPN and CDR2 SVGIG (reference sequence). In nucleotides, the CDR3 is TGTGCCTGGAGTGTGGGGACTGGCGGGGTTCACAATGAGCAGTTCTTC. Its protein is CAWSVGTGGVHNEQFF.

This clone was detected only a few times. The chain combines TRBV29-1 with TRBJ2-7; TRBD2 agrees at 12 bases. V trimming: 5 bases; J trimming: 4 bases; junction bases outside the gene matches: 6. In germline, CDR1 is SQVTM, CDR2 ANQGSEA. The CDR3 runs 14 residues. DNA of the CDR3: TGCAGCGTTAAAAGACTAGCGGGAGTGTACGAGCAGTACTTC. Its translation is CSVKRLAGVYEQYF.

V is TRBV28 and J is TRBJ2-7; the D gene is possibly TRBD2 (5 bases). Trimming removed 3 bases from V and 9 bases from J, with 9 bases in between. CDR3 length: 11 amino acids. CDR1 and CDR2 from the germline V gene are MDHEN and SYDVKM. CDR3 nucleotides: TGTGCCAGCAGTTTCGCGGGTATGCAGTACTTC. It yields the protein CASSFAGMQYF.

This clone was observed a few times. The rearrangement links TRBV7-2 to TRBJ2-7; D not certain. Trimming removed 0 bases at V and 1 base at J, with 7 bases between. This CDR3 region has 14 residues. CDR1 and CDR2 from the germline V gene are SGHTA and FQGNSA. The CDR3 bases are TGTGCCAGCAGCTTAGCGTGGCTGTCCTACGAGCAGTACTTC. Its translation: CASSLAWLSYEQYF. Supplemented by reference TRBV7-2 and TRBJ2-7, the full variable domain reads GAGVSQSPSNKVTEKGKDVELRCDPISGHTALYWYRQSLGQGLEFLIYFQGNSAPDKSGLPSDRFSAERTGGSVSTLTIQRTQQEDSAVYLCASSLAWLSYEQYFGPGTRLTVT.

This clone was seen a handful of times. The chain links TRBV7-3 to TRBJ2-1; possibly TRBD1 for D (6 bases). The V end lost 4 bases, the J end lost 15 bases, and 19 bases lay between the germline ends. The CDR3 is 13 residues long. Germline assignment: CDR1 SGHTA and CDR2 FQGTGA. This CDR3 is CASSSDPGTKRFF. CDR3 sequence (DNA): TGTGCCAGCAGCTCAGACCCCGGGACAAAGCGGTTCTTC. The whole variable domain, remainder taken from reference TRBV7-3 and TRBJ2-1, is GAGVSQTPSNKVTEKGKYVELRCDPISGHTALYWYRQSLGQGPEFLIYFQGTGAADDSGLPNDRFFAVRPEGSVSTLKIQRTERGDSAVYLCASSSDPGTKRFFGPGTRLTVL.

This clone was observed a handful of times. The junction and the germline gene differ at one end; a read error may be behind it. The chain joins TRBV19 to TRBJ2-5, with 10 bases lining up with TRBD2. Germline assignment: CDR1 LNHDA and CDR2 SQIVND (reference sequence). The CDR3 is 17 amino acids. The CDR3 region has the DNA TGTGCCAGTAGGATCAGCGGGAGGGCCCCAAACCAGGAGACCCAGTACTTC. Amino acid sequence: CASRISGRAPNQETQYF.

The chain joins TRBV6-5 to TRBJ1-5; 9 nucleotides align to TRBD1. Germline V CDR1 and CDR2: MNHEY, SVGAGI. V was clipped by 4 bases and J by 6 bases; unmatched bases: 4. The length of the CDR3 is 14 residues. The chain's CDR3 is CASSSGQGSQPQHF. In DNA form, the CDR3 reads TGTGCCAGCAGTTCCGGACAGGGGAGTCAGCCCCAGCATTTT.

This chain links TRBV9 with TRBJ2-5, with 10 positions matching TRBD1. The CDR3 is 16 amino acids. Germline assignment: CDR1 SGDLS and CDR2 YYNGEE. Trimming removed 4 bases from V and 4 bases from J; junction bases left unmatched: 10. The CDR3 region has the DNA TGTGCCAGCAGCACATCCTCGGGACAGGGGCGAGAGACCCAGTACTTC. As protein: CASSTSSGQGRETQYF.